This is a list of T cell receptor beta chains from one sample in a study of identifying expanded T cells in peripheral blood. Repertoires were generated with immunoSEQ multiplex PCR, while TCRdb's copy carries only in-frame clones and drops some. The sample records 120,000 or so clones, roughly 84% being singletons. Input material: blood. These receptors were obtained from a person aged 18 to 75 in good health. Each CDR3 is given with its conserved first and last residue. Fields, in order: J gene, CDR3 length, V gene, D gene, clone size, CDR3 DNA, CDR3 protein. A D gene is named only where the DNA matches it firmly. Size values are once, few and many counts, or a class for expanded clones, and some rows have none.

>TRBJ1-2|11|TRBV6-1|.|.
TGTGCCAGCACCACTAACTATGGCTACACCTTC
CASTTNYGYTF
>TRBJ2-5|13|TRBV10-3|TRBD1|.
TGTGCCGCAACCCGGGACAGGGGCGAGACCCAGTACTTC
CAATRDRGETQYF
>TRBJ2-3|14|TRBV18|.|.
TGTGCCAGCTCAACGACCAGGGTCCCAGATACGCAGTATTTT
CASSTTRVPDTQYF
>TRBJ2-7|15|TRBV13|.|.
TGTGCCAGCAGCTCACCGGAAAATTCAAACTACGAGCAGTACTTC
CASSSPENSNYEQYF
>TRBJ1-2|16|TRBV11-2|TRBD1|.
TGTGCCAGCTCCCAACCGGGGACAGGGACTAAGCATGGCTACACCTTC
CASSQPGTGTKHGYTF
>TRBJ2-7|12|TRBV7-2|.|.
TGTGCCAGCAGCTACTACCGAACCGAGCAGTACTTC
CASSYYRTEQYF
>TRBJ1-2|15|TRBV27|TRBD1|.
TGTGCCAGCAGTCCCACGAGGACAGGACTCTATGGCTACACCTTC
CASSPTRTGLYGYTF
>TRBJ1-2|12|TRBV6-4|.|.
TGTGCCAGCAGTGACTCAATTAATGGCTACACCTTC
CASSDSINGYTF
>TRBJ1-2|16|TRBV14|.|.
TGTGCCAGCAGCCAAGAAGGGCCGGGAACCAACTATGGCTACACCTTC
CASSQEGPGTNYGYTF
>TRBJ1-1|17|TRBV4-1|.|.
TGCGCCAGCAGCCAAGATAAGTCGGCGGCAATGAACACTGAAGCTTTCTTT
CASSQDKSAAMNTEAFF
>TRBJ1-2|13|TRBV30|.|.
TGTGCCTGGAGTGTATCGGACCACTATGGCTACACCTTC
CAWSVSDHYGYTF
>TRBJ1-1|13|TRBV19|TRBD1|.
TGTGCCAGTCGGGACAGGGGTGTTACTGAAGCTTTCTTT
CASRDRGVTEAFF
>TRBJ1-1|14|TRBV19|TRBD1|.
TGTGCCAGTAGAATAGGGGACAGTCTCAATGAAGCTTTCTTT
CASRIGDSLNEAFF
>TRBJ2-1|14|TRBV2|.|.
TGTGCCAGCAGTCCGGGGATGACGTACAATGAGCAGTTCTTC
CASSPGMTYNEQFF
>TRBJ2-7|12|TRBV6-5|TRBD2|once
TGTGCCACCACCTCAACGGGGGGAGAGCAGTACTTC
CATTSTGGEQYF
>TRBJ2-1|17|TRBV4-3|.|.
TGCGCCAGCAGCCAAGCGGCAGGGGGGAGCTCCTACAATGAGCAGTTCTTC
CASSQAAGGSSYNEQFF
>TRBJ2-1|17|TRBV2|.|.
TGTGCCAGCGGTTATGGGGGGCTTATCTCGACACGGGGTGAGCAGTTCTTC
CASGYGGLISTRGEQFF
>TRBJ2-1|14|TRBV6-6|TRBD1|.
TGTGCCAGCAGTTACCTCAGGACAGGGAATGAGCAGTTCTTC
CASSYLRTGNEQFF
>TRBJ2-7|11|TRBV5-6|.|.
TGTGCCAGCAGCCTGTATACCGAGCAGTACTTC
CASSLYTEQYF
>TRBJ1-6|16|TRBV5-1|.|.
TGCGCCAGCAGCTTGGATTGGCTGGATGAAAATTCACCCCTCCACTTT
CASSLDWLDENSPLHF
>TRBJ1-1|14|TRBV11-3|.|.
TGTGCCAGCACCAATAGGGGGGCGTACACTGAAGCTTTCTTT
CASTNRGAYTEAFF
>TRBJ1-2|11|TRBV19|.|.
TGTGCCAGCCAGCGCTACGATGGCTACACCTTC
CASQRYDGYTF
>TRBJ1-1|15|TRBV11-3|.|.
TGTGCCAGCAGCTTAGCGTTGGGGGGGAACACTGAAGCTTTCTTT
CASSLALGGNTEAFF
>TRBJ1-3|15|TRBV27|.|.
TGTGCCAGCAGCCCTTGGTTGGGGGGTAGAAACACCATATATTTT
CASSPWLGGRNTIYF
>TRBJ1-1|12|TRBV9|.|.
TGTGCCAGCAAGGGGATGAACACTGAAGCTTTCTTT
CASKGMNTEAFF
>TRBJ2-2|18|TRBV5-1|.|once
TGCGCCAGCAGCTTGGAATTTGGGGACAAGGGTTACACCGGGGAGCTGTTTTTT
CASSLEFGDKGYTGELFF
>TRBJ1-1|14|TRBV7-2|TRBD1|.
TGTGCCAGCAGCTCTACAGGGGTAGGGACTGAAGCTTTCTTT
CASSSTGVGTEAFF
>TRBJ2-5|17|TRBV9|TRBD2|few
TGTGCCAGCAGCGCTAGTGAGGGACTAGCGGGGCAAGAGACCCAGTACTTC
CASSASEGLAGQETQYF
>TRBJ2-1|13|TRBV29-1|.|.
TGCAGCGTGGAGGTCGGGGCAGGGGATGAGCAGTTCTTC
CSVEVGAGDEQFF
>TRBJ1-2|14|TRBV19|.|few
TGTGCCAGTAGTCCCCGGGACCGATACTATGGCTACACCTTC
CASSPRDRYYGYTF
>TRBJ1-1|15|TRBV5-5|TRBD1|.
TGTGCCAGCAGCTACGGGACAGGGATGAACACTGAAGCTTTCTTT
CASSYGTGMNTEAFF
>TRBJ2-7|15|TRBV7-9|.|once
TGTGCCAGCAGCTTAGACCAGGGGCCAGGATACGAGCAGTACTTC
CASSLDQGPGYEQYF
>TRBJ1-1|12|TRBV9|.|.
TGTGCCAGCAGCGGCCGGGACGCCGAAACTTTCTTT
CASSGRDAETFF
>TRBJ2-1|16|TRBV6-1|.|few
TGTGCCAGCAGGGAAGTGGGGGCCCACTCCTACAATGAGCAGTTCTTC
CASREVGAHSYNEQFF
>TRBJ2-2|15|TRBV6-5|.|.
TGTGCCAGCAGTTCTCGCCACGCGAACACCGGGGAGCTGTTTTTT
CASSSRHANTGELFF
>TRBJ1-5|16|TRBV15|TRBD1|.
TGTGCCACCAGCAGAGATGGGACAGGGCTCAATCAGCCCCAGCATTTT
CATSRDGTGLNQPQHF
>TRBJ1-2|12|TRBV6-1|.|.
TGTGCCAGCAGTCGGGGGACCTATGGCTACACCTTC
CASSRGTYGYTF
>TRBJ1-2|16|TRBV4-3|TRBD1|once
TGCGCCAGCAGCCCACTAATGGGAGGGGGCGCCTATGGCTACACCTTC
CASSPLMGGGAYGYTF
>TRBJ1-6|15|TRBV11-2|.|few
TGTGCCAGCAGCTTAGATTGGGCGGACAATTCACCCCTCCACTTT
CASSLDWADNSPLHF
>TRBJ2-6|15|TRBV6-5|.|.
TGTGCCAGCAGTCCCACTCCATCTGGGGCCAACGTCCTGACTTTC
CASSPTPSGANVLTF
>TRBJ2-6|12|TRBV19|.|few
TGTGCCAGTAGTTGGGGGGCCAACGTCCTGACTTTC
CASSWGANVLTF
>TRBJ1-5|16|TRBV19|TRBD1|.
TGTGCCAGTAGCAAAATACAGGGGCCTAGCAATCAGCCCCAGCATTTT
CASSKIQGPSNQPQHF